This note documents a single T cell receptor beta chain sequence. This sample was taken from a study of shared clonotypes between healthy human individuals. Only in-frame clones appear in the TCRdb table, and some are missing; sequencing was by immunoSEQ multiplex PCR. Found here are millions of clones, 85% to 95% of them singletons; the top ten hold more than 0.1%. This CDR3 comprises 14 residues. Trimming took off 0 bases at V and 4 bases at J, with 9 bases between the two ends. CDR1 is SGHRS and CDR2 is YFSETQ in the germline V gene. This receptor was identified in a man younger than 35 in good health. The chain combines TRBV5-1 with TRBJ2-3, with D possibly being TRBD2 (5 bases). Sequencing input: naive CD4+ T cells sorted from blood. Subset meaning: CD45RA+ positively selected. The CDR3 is CASSLAASSDTQYF. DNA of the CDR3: TGCGCCAGCAGCTTGGCGGCTAGCTCAGATACGCAGTATTTT.